The 8 T cell receptor beta chains listed next were all sequenced from one sample in a study of spatial heterogeneity in lung cancer. One entry per CDR3 protein, called by TCRdb with MiXCR from the 5' RACE reads. Found here are around 47,000 distinct CDR3 sequences, 6.5% to 7.5% of them singletons; the top ten hold about a third. The time point was: blood at routine non-recurrence follow-up after resection. Unsorted whole RNA samples from tumor, nontumor lung or frozen PBMC were sequenced. Source: PBMCs, taken at follow-up. These receptors were taken from a female donor with early-stage non-small cell lung cancer.

Only a few counts were recorded for this clonotype. This chain connects TRBV3-1 to TRBJ2-3; 7 positions agree with TRBD2. This CDR3 contains 15 residues. The J segment lost 6 bases and the V segment lost 0 bases, leaving 6 bases of the junction unmatched. Germline V gene data show CDR1 as LGHDT and CDR2 as YNNKEL (reference sequence). The CDR3 bases are TGTGCCAGCAGCCAAGATAGACTAGCATCTGATACGCAGTATTTT. It codes for CASSQDRLASDTQYF.

This clonotype was recorded at least ten times. The chain has TRBV5-8 and TRBJ1-1, with D maybe TRBD1 (5 bases). V shed 0 bases and J shed 5 bases, with 11 bases lying between them. Germline loops: CDR1 SGHTS, CDR2 YDEGEE. The CDR3 runs 14 residues. The CDR3 here is CASSLVQGGTEAFF. CDR3 DNA sequence: TGTGCCAGCAGCTTGGTGCAGGGTGGGACTGAAGCTTTCTTT.

This clonotype was detected ten times or more. The chain combines TRBV5-1 with TRBJ2-5, with D possibly being TRBD2 (5 bases). Germline CDR1 reads SGHRS; CDR2 reads YFSETQ. The CDR3 loop spans 14 amino acids. Trimming removed 1 base from V and 1 base from J, with 8 bases in between. Here the CDR3 DNA reads TGCGCCAGCAGCTTGCGAGGGAGCCAAGAGACCCAGTACTTC. Protein: CASSLRGSQETQYF.

This clonotype was observed at least ten times. This chain joins TRBV5-4 and TRBJ2-2, with a tentative D call TRBD2 (6 bases). V dropped 4 bases and J dropped 0 bases, with 10 bases sitting between them. The CDR3 contains 15 residues. Germline CDR1 SGHNT, CDR2 YYREEE (reference sequence). In DNA, the CDR3 is TGTGCCAGCAGCCTCGGAGGGGCGAACACCGGGGAGCTGTTTTTT. Protein product: CASSLGGANTGELFF.

In its sample, this clonotype was seen a few times. V is TRBV11-2 and J is TRBJ2-5; D is undetermined. The V gene's germline CDR1 is SGHAT and CDR2 FQNNGV. The ends were cut back, 5 bases at V and 5 bases at J, with 12 bases in the middle. This CDR3 region has 13 residues. The CDR3 DNA follows: TGTGCCAGCAGCCCCGTCTCGTCGGAGACCCAGTACTTC. Amino acids: CASSPVSSETQYF.

This clonotype showed up many times. V usage is TRBV4-1 and J usage is TRBJ1-1; D may be TRBD1 (6 bases). The germline CDR1 and CDR2 sequences are MGHRA and YSYEKL. Trimming shortened V by 0 bases and J by 7 bases, and 12 bases separated the two germline ends. The CDR3 has 14 residues. CDR3 DNA sequence: TGCGCCAGCAGCCAAGATGAGGGGGATCGTGAAGCTTTCTTT. This translates into CASSQDEGDREAFF.

This clonotype showed up just a few times. The chain is built from TRBV10-3 and TRBJ1-1; D is undetermined. This CDR3 region has 15 residues. Germline lookup yields CDR1 ENHRY and CDR2 SYGVKD. The germline V and J ends were trimmed by 4 bases and 1 base, with 13 bases remaining between them. The CDR3: CAISGQEAGNTEAFF. In DNA, the CDR3 is TGTGCCATCAGTGGCCAGGAGGCTGGGAACACTGAAGCTTTCTTT.

This clonotype has more than one count but fewer than ten. V usage is TRBV3-1 and J usage is TRBJ2-1, with 9 bases aligning to TRBD2. Trimming removed 5 bases from V and 10 bases from J; junction bases left unmatched: 9. CDR1 LGHDT and CDR2 YNNKEL come from the germline V gene (reference sequence). The CDR3 consists of 14 residues. CDR3 DNA sequence: TGTGCCAGCAGCGCATCTAGCGGGGTTAGGGAGCAGTTCTTC. Amino acid sequence: CASSASSGVREQFF.